The next 4 T cell receptor beta chains were all read from a single sample in a study of blood T cell repertoires in COVID-19. Method: immunoSEQ multiplex PCR; TCRdb's copy keeps in-frame clones and lacks some. The sample shows over 55,000 clones, roughly 89% of them seen only once. Input material: peripheral blood. These receptor sequences come from a woman at least 80 years old with acute or convalescent COVID-19.

The CDR3 DNA reads as TGCGCCAGCAGCTTGGCCGAGGCGGGGGGGTACAATGAGCAGTTCTTC. Its translation: CASSLAEAGGYNEQFF. The chain combines TRBV5-1 with TRBJ2-1, with 9 positions matching TRBD2. J lost 4 bases, V lost 0 bases, and 5 bases had no gene match. The CDR3 spans 16 residues. The germline V gene has CDR1 SGHRS and CDR2 YFSETQ.

The chain joins TRBV6-2 or TRBV6-3 to TRBJ2-7, with a weak D call TRBD2 (5 bases). CDR1 is MNHEY, CDR2 SVGEGT, per germline. The CDR3 length is 15 residues. The V gene lost 2 bases and the J gene lost 6 bases, with 17 bases spanning the gap. The CDR3 DNA reads TGTGCCAGCAGTTACCTATACCCCCTAGCCCTCGAGCAGTACTTC. Amino acids: CASSYLYPLALEQYF.

The rearrangement joins TRBV6-4 to TRBJ1-1; 11 bases match TRBD1. Germline values: CDR1 MRHNA, CDR2 SNTAGT. The V gene end was trimmed by 0 bases and the J gene end by 5 bases; junction bases not matched to a gene: 2. This CDR3 is built from 15 residues. CDR3 residues: CASSDSGQGVTEAFF. The CDR3 DNA follows: TGTGCCAGCAGTGACTCGGGACAGGGGGTAACTGAAGCTTTCTTT.

V usage is TRBV18 and J usage is TRBJ2-3, with 13 bases identical to TRBD2. This CDR3 spans 16 amino acids. From germline, CDR1 is KGHSH and CDR2 LQKENI. V lost 6 bases, J lost 3 bases, and 6 bases stayed unmatched. CDR3 bases: TGTGCCAGCTCTCTCGGACTAGCGGGAGCAACAGATACGCAGTATTTT. Its translation is CASSLGLAGATDTQYF.